This T cell receptor beta chain was sequenced for a study of blood T cell repertoires in COVID-19. Looking at the study overall: COVID-19 samples collected from the United States, Italy and Spain covered acute and convalescent phases.

The repertoire was sequenced with immunoSEQ multiplex PCR; TCRdb's copy has only in-frame clones and lacks some. The sample records under 250,000 clones, around four fifths being singletons. In germline, CDR1 is SGHRS, CDR2 YFSETQ. The V segment lost 4 bases and the J segment 8 bases; nucleotides outside the gene matches: 11. The CDR3 totals 15 residues. This chain connects TRBV5-1 to TRBJ1-4, with 7 bases that match TRBD1. Sequenced input: peripheral blood. The TCR comes from a woman in her forties with active or convalescent COVID-19. The CDR3 loop reads CASSLDRTGGEKLFF. In DNA, the CDR3 is TGCGCCAGCAGCCTCGACAGGACAGGAGGAGAAAAACTGTTTTTT.